The next 16 T cell receptor beta chains were all read from a single sample in a study of blood T cell repertoires in COVID-19. Data came from immunoSEQ multiplex PCR; TCRdb stores just in-frame clones and leaves some out. The sample yields fewer than 350,000 clones, roughly nine tenths seen once. Sequencing was done on a sample of peripheral blood. Source of these receptors: a woman aged 25 to 39 with COVID-19, enrolled during active disease.

This chain connects TRBV19 to TRBJ1-1; TRBD1 aligns across 10 bases. The CDR3 is 14 amino acids. V lost 5 bases to trimming and J lost 4 bases; unmatched junction nucleotides: 4. CDR1 LNHDA and CDR2 SQIVND come from the germline V gene (reference sequence). CDR3 amino acids: CASSLRQGATEAFF. Here the CDR3 DNA reads TGTGCCAGTAGTCTCAGACAGGGGGCCACTGAAGCTTTCTTT.

This chain connects TRBV27 to TRBJ2-7, with 9 bases matching TRBD1. This CDR3 region has 14 residues. CDR1 is MNHEY and CDR2 is SMNVEV in the germline V gene (reference sequence). Unmatched junction bases numbered 4, after V lost 4 bases and J lost 3 bases. The CDR3: CASSSGTGHYEQYF. In DNA form, the CDR3 reads TGTGCCAGCAGTTCGGGGACAGGGCACTACGAGCAGTACTTC.

This clone was detected only a few times. This chain connects TRBV12-3 or TRBV12-4 to TRBJ2-7; no definite D call. V was cut by 3 bases and J by 4 bases, with 7 bases left in between. The CDR3 covers 12 residues. CDR3 nucleotides: TGTGCCAGCAGTTTTGGGCAGTACGAGCAGTACTTC. Amino acids: CASSFGQYEQYF.

In its sample, this clone was seen a few times. This chain connects TRBV30 to TRBJ1-3; TRBD1 is a possible D gene (5 bases). Germline lookup yields CDR1 GTSNPN and CDR2 SVGIG (reference sequence). This CDR3 contains 13 residues. CDR3 nucleotide sequence: TGTGCTGTAGACAGAGACACTGGAAACACCATATATTTT. Its translation is CAVDRDTGNTIYF.

V usage is TRBV18 and J usage is TRBJ2-3; TRBD2 aligns across 7 bases. Unmatched junction bases numbered 8, after V lost 3 bases and J lost 2 bases. The CDR3 has 16 amino acids. Germline CDR1 KGHSH, CDR2 LQKENI. This CDR3 reads CASSPTPGGNTDTQYF. CDR3 nucleotide sequence: TGTGCCAGCTCACCGACCCCCGGGGGGAACACAGATACGCAGTATTTT.

The rearrangement uses TRBV12-3 or TRBV12-4 and TRBJ1-2; maybe TRBD1 (6 bases). V dropped 5 bases and J dropped 7 bases, with 14 bases sitting between them. This CDR3 spans 13 amino acids. CDR3 bases: TGTGCCAGCAGTCCCGGGGGGCTGGGTGGCTACACCTTC. It specifies CASSPGGLGGYTF.

V is TRBV11-2 and J is TRBJ2-5; 10 nucleotides line up with TRBD2. Looked up from germline, CDR1 is SGHAT and CDR2 is FQNNGV. Trimming took 5 bases from V and 4 from J; bases not matched to a gene: 7. The CDR3 has 15 residues. CDR3 sequence reads: CASSPSGGAGETQYF. In DNA form, the CDR3 reads TGTGCCAGCAGCCCGAGCGGGGGGGCCGGAGAGACCCAGTACTTC.

This sequence joins TRBV12-3 or TRBV12-4 and TRBJ2-7; D might be TRBD1 (5 bases). CDR3 size: 12 residues. The CDR3 loop is CAHASGLCEQYF. CDR3 in DNA: TGTGCGCACGCGTCAGGGCTATGCGAGCAGTACTTC.

This clone was picked up one time. The chain combines TRBV7-2 with TRBJ2-3; tentatively, D is TRBD2 (7 bases). CDR3 size: 16 residues. V lost 4 bases and J 4 bases, leaving 18 bases between the germline ends. The germline CDR1 and CDR2 sequences are SGHTA and FQGNSA. CDR3 region: CASSSIGGGQADTQYF. The CDR3 nucleotides read TGTGCCAGCAGCTCTATAGGGGGGGGACAAGCAGATACGCAGTATTTT.

This clone was observed once. The chain has TRBV7-9 and TRBJ1-2, with 7 bases aligning to TRBD1. CDR3 length: 16 amino acids. J gave up 2 bases and V 2 bases, and 8 bases lay outside the gene matches. Germline lookup yields CDR1 SEHNR and CDR2 FQNEAQ (reference sequence). The CDR3 reads CASSLPQTGINYGYTF. In DNA, the CDR3 is TGTGCCAGCAGCTTACCCCAGACAGGGATCAACTATGGCTACACCTTC.

A single count supports this clone. This chain links TRBV2 with TRBJ2-2, with TRBD2 matching over 10 bases. CDR1 SNHLY and CDR2 FYNNEI come from the germline V gene. V was clipped by 6 bases and J by 1 base; unmatched bases: 2. This CDR3 has 15 residues. The CDR3 bases are TGTGCCAGCAGCAGACTAGCGGGGAACACCGGGGAGCTGTTTTTT. Its translation is CASSRLAGNTGELFF.

This clone was seen a few times. The rearrangement joins TRBV5-5 to TRBJ2-7, with 8 bases aligning to TRBD2. Germline V CDR1 and CDR2: SGHKS, YYEKEE (reference sequence). This CDR3 has 12 residues. J lost 9 bases, V lost 4 bases, and 6 bases had no gene match. The chain's CDR3 is CASSPLSGVQYF. CDR3 coding DNA: TGTGCCAGCAGCCCCCTTAGCGGGGTGCAGTACTTC.

The chain has TRBV6-6 and TRBJ2-3, with 10 nucleotides matching TRBD1. The CDR3 extends over 15 amino acids. In germline, CDR1 is MNHNY, CDR2 SVGAGI (reference sequence). The ends lost 5 bases at V and 6 bases at J; junction bases unmatched: 8. CDR3 sequence (DNA): TGTGCCAGCAGTAACCAGGGACAGGGGAGGGATACGCAGTATTTT. It translates to CASSNQGQGRDTQYF.

The J gene is TRBJ1-4, the V gene TRBV3-1 (or the pseudogene TRBV3-2); a weak D match, TRBD1 (5 bases). Between the trimmed V and J ends, which lost 2 bases and 2 bases, there was a span of 18 bases. In germline, CDR1 is LGHDT, CDR2 YNNKEL (reference sequence). The CDR3 extends over 18 amino acids. This CDR3 reads CASSQLDRLDGTNEKLFF. The DNA of the CDR3 is TGTGCCAGCAGCCAACTCGACAGACTGGATGGGACTAATGAAAAACTGTTTTTT.

The genes are TRBV5-4 and TRBJ2-7; 8 positions agree with TRBD1. Germline values: CDR1 SGHNT, CDR2 YYREEE (reference sequence). V shed 3 bases, J shed 5 bases, and the junction held 10 bases outside the gene matches. The CDR3 runs 15 residues. CDR3 residues: CASSSRTGLLNEQYF. Written as DNA, the CDR3 is TGTGCCAGCAGCTCACGGACAGGGTTGTTGAACGAGCAGTACTTC. The whole variable domain, filled in from reference TRBV5-4 and TRBJ2-7, reads ETGVTQSPTHLIKTRGQQVTLRCSSQSGHNTVSWYQQALGQGPQFIFQYYREEENGRGNFPPRFSGLQFPNYSSELNVNALELDDSALYLCASSSRTGLLNEQYFGPGTRLTVT.

The chain joins TRBV12-3 or TRBV12-4 to TRBJ2-1; the D gene is possibly TRBD1 (5 bases). CDR3 size: 13 residues. Trimming stripped 7 bases from V and 7 bases from J, with 14 bases between. This CDR3 is CASTQSQGNEQFF. CDR3 sequence (DNA): TGTGCCAGCACCCAGTCCCAGGGAAATGAGCAGTTCTTC.